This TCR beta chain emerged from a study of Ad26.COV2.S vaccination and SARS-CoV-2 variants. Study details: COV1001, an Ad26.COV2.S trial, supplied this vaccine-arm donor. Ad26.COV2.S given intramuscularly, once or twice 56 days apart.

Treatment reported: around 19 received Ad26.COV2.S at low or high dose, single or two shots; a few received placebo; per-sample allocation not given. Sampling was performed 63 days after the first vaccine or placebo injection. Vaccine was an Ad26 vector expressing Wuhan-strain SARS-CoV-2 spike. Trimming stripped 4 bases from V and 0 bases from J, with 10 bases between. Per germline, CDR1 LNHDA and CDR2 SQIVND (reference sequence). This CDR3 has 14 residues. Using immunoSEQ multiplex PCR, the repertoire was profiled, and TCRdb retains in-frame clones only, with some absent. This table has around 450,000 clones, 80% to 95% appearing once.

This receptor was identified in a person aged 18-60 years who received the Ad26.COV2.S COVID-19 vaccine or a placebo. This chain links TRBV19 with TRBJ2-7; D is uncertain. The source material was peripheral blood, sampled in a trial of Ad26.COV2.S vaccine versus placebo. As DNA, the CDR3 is TGTGCCAGTAGTACTGTCGGCAGCTCCTACGAGCAGTACTTC. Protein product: CASSTVGSSYEQYF.